The 13 T cell receptor beta chains in this list originate from one sample, sequenced in a study of cytomegalovirus exposure and HLA in healthy donors (dated by TCRdb to 2016 to 2017). The library came from the immunoSEQ multiplex PCR assay. For the multiplex PCR, a mixture combining 60 forward primers for TCR Vbeta segments and 13 reverse primers for TCR Jbeta segments was used. TCRdb's version of the immuneACCESS table is confined to in-frame rearrangements and falls short of the full clone set. An unresolved V gene accounts for under half of the shortfall where checked; the remainder is of unknown origin. For this sample there are about 180,000 clones; around 72% appear just once. The ten top clones hold approximately 2.4% of the sample. The sequencing input was PBMCs. The source of these receptors is a female donor in good health and CMV-seronegative.

The chain couples TRBV19 to TRBJ2-5; D may be TRBD2 (7 bases). Trimming removed 6 bases from V and 5 bases from J, with 22 bases in between. Germline assignment: CDR1 LNHDA and CDR2 SQIVND (reference sequence). The length of the CDR3 is 16 residues. The CDR3 here is CASSRMGGADGETQYF. The CDR3 nucleotides read TGTGCCAGTAGCAGGATGGGGGGGGCCGATGGGGAGACCCAGTACTTC. The full variable domain, rest sourced from reference TRBV19 and TRBJ2-5, is DGGITQSPKYLFRKEGQNVTLSCEQNLNHDAMYWYRQDPGQGLRLIYYSQIVNDFQKGDIAEGYSVSREKKESFPLTVTSAQKNPTAFYLCASSRMGGADGETQYFGPGTRLLVL.

The chain recombines TRBV30 with TRBJ1-1; D ambiguous. The CDR3 spans 13 residues. Per germline, CDR1 GTSNPN and CDR2 SVGIG (reference sequence). Trimming stripped 4 bases from V and 0 bases from J, with 9 bases between. In DNA form, the CDR3 reads TGTGCCTGGACGAGAGGGATGAACACTGAAGCTTTCTTT. This encodes CAWTRGMNTEAFF.

In this sample, this clone turned up once. The chain recombines TRBV6-1 with TRBJ1-2; TRBD1 might be the D (6 bases). Looked up from germline, CDR1 is MNHNS and CDR2 is SASEGT. V was pared by 4 bases and J by 10 bases, with 28 bases between. The CDR3 is 17 amino acids. CDR3 DNA: TGTGCCAGCAGTGGGCCTCCTAATGACAGGCTAAAGTTTGTCTACACCTTC. It translates to CASSGPPNDRLKFVYTF.

This clone has more than one count but fewer than ten. This chain links TRBV6-1 with TRBJ2-6; possible D gene TRBD2, 5 bases. CDR3 size: 15 residues. CDR1 and CDR2 (germline): MNHNS, SASEGT. V was cut by 7 bases and J by 1 base, with 11 bases left in between. The CDR3 protein is CASTPGLSGANVLTF. CDR3 DNA: TGTGCCAGCACCCCCGGACTTTCTGGGGCCAACGTCCTGACTTTC.

Comment on this clone: One end of the junction is discordant with germline, which a read error may explain. This rearrangement joins TRBV7-9 to TRBJ1-2; D is undetermined. The germline gives CDR1 SEHNR, CDR2 FQNEAQ (reference sequence). This CDR3 comprises 10 residues. CDR3 sequence reads: CSSSSQGYTF. CDR3 bases: TGTTCCAGCAGCTCGCAGGGCTACACCTTC.

In this sample, this clone turned up once. V and J are TRBV19 and TRBJ1-4, with D possibly being TRBD1 (6 bases). Germline V gene sequence: CDR1 LNHDA, CDR2 SQIVND (reference sequence). The CDR3 totals 15 residues. V was clipped by 10 bases and J by 7 bases, with 22 bases between them. For the CDR3, the DNA is TGTGCCACCTCGCTCCTGGACAGCTTGGGTGAAAAACTGTTTTTT. It is translated as CATSLLDSLGEKLFF.

V is TRBV5-5 and J is TRBJ1-4, with 9 bases matching TRBD1. J was trimmed by 2 bases and V by 1 base; bases with no gene match: 9. The CDR3 has 18 residues. Germline CDR1 reads SGHKS; CDR2 reads YYEKEE (reference sequence). Here the CDR3 reads CASSLMETGGRTNEKLFF. The CDR3, as DNA: TGTGCCAGCAGCTTGATGGAGACAGGGGGACGGACTAATGAAAAACTGTTTTTT.

In regard to this clone: The same CDR3 is also encoded by other DNA sequences in this sample. This CDR3 reads CASSPGRGNYGYTF. CDR3 DNA: TGTGCCAGCTCACCCGGGCGGGGGAACTATGGCTACACCTTC. The V and J genes are TRBV18 and TRBJ1-2, with D possibly matching TRBD1 (5 bases). The CDR3 totals 14 residues. Trimming left V 3 bases short and J 2 bases short, with 10 bases between. Germline lookup yields CDR1 KGHSH and CDR2 LQKENI.

This clone appeared a few times. The gene calls are TRBV5-5 and TRBJ2-5, with 8 bases aligning to TRBD2. The CDR3 runs to 14 residues. V was pared by 2 bases and J by 5 bases, with 5 bases of the junction left unmatched. Germline CDR1 SGHKS, CDR2 YYEKEE (reference sequence). DNA of the CDR3: TGTGCCAGCAGCTTCGCGGGGGGAGCGGAGACCCAGTACTTC. It yields the protein CASSFAGGAETQYF.

The chain joins TRBV6-1 to TRBJ1-6; D not resolved. This CDR3 contains 17 residues. The germline gives CDR1 MNHNS, CDR2 SASEGT. Trimming took off 4 bases at V and 1 base at J, with 14 bases between the two ends. The CDR3 sequence is CASSGGPAQSYNSPLHF. The CDR3 DNA is TGTGCCAGCAGTGGAGGTCCAGCGCAGTCCTATAATTCACCCCTCCACTTT.

V is TRBV19 and J is TRBJ2-5; 9 bases match TRBD1. The germline CDR1 and CDR2 sequences are LNHDA and SQIVND (reference sequence). This CDR3 is built from 14 residues. V gave up 4 bases and J gave up 5 bases; unmatched junction bases: 5. The chain's CDR3 is CASSRGQGWETQYF. The CDR3 DNA sequence: TGTGCCAGTAGTAGGGGACAGGGTTGGGAGACCCAGTACTTC.

A few counts support this clone. This chain uses TRBV28 with TRBJ2-7; a weak D match, TRBD1 (7 bases). The V end lost 2 bases, the J end lost 4 bases, and 15 bases lay between the germline ends. Germline V gives CDR1 MDHEN, CDR2 SYDVKM. The CDR3 consists of 15 residues. CDR3 DNA sequence: TGTGCCAGCAGTTTAGGCGGGACAGAGTTTTACGAGCAGTACTTC. Translation gives CASSLGGTEFYEQYF.

The rearrangement joins TRBV11-2 to TRBJ2-5, with TRBD2 matching 10 bases. In germline, CDR1 is SGHAT, CDR2 FQNNGV. This CDR3 spans 16 amino acids. V dropped 3 bases and J dropped 5; count of bases not matched to a gene: 9. The CDR3 nucleotides are TGTGCCAGCAGCTTTGGTAGCGGGGGGCCGGGGGAGACCCAGTACTTC. Translating gives CASSFGSGGPGETQYF.